The 19 T cell receptor beta chains reported below all come from one sample, sequenced in a study of blood T cell repertoires in COVID-19. TCRdb keeps only in-frame clones here, not all; method: immunoSEQ multiplex PCR. The repertoire holds about 360,000 clones, 75% to 90% seen once, with under 8.5% in the top ten. Source material: peripheral blood. Receptors were obtained from a woman aged 60-75 years with COVID-19, enrolled during active disease.

V and J are TRBV3-1 (or the pseudogene TRBV3-2) and TRBJ1-1; TRBD1 matches at 8 bases. V gave up 5 bases and J gave up 1 base; unmatched junction bases: 6. The length of the CDR3 is 15 residues. Germline V gene lookup returns CDR1 LGHDT and CDR2 YNNKEL (reference sequence). The CDR3 DNA sequence: TGTGCCAGCAGCAAGGCGGGACAGGAGAACACTGAAGCTTTCTTT. Amino acids: CASSKAGQENTEAFF.

The V gene is TRBV4-1, the J gene TRBJ2-1, with a weak D call TRBD2 (7 bases). Germline-derived CDR1 and CDR2 are MGHRA and YSYEKL. The CDR3 is 13 residues long. Between the trimmed V and J ends, which lost 9 bases and 0 bases, there was a span of 9 bases. This CDR3 is CASRGASYNEQFF. CDR3 bases: TGCGCCAGTCGGGGGGCCTCCTACAATGAGCAGTTCTTC.

This chain uses TRBV5-5 with TRBJ2-7; D is undetermined. The germline V and J ends were trimmed by 0 bases and 3 bases, with 4 bases remaining between them. Germline CDR1 SGHKS, CDR2 YYEKEE (reference sequence). The CDR3 loop spans 12 amino acids. The CDR3 nucleotides read TGTGCCAGCAGCTTGGTCGGCTACGAGCAGTACTTC. As protein: CASSLVGYEQYF.

This chain uses TRBV6-5 with TRBJ1-3; maybe TRBD1 (6 bases). The germline V gene has CDR1 MNHEY and CDR2 SVGAGI. Trimming stripped 6 bases from V and 1 base from J, with 7 bases between. The CDR3 length is 13 residues. The CDR3 region has the DNA TGTGCCAGCAGGGGGACATCTGGAAACACCATATATTTT. This sequence encodes CASRGTSGNTIYF.

V is TRBV7-8 and J is TRBJ1-5; D might be TRBD1 (5 bases). V was cut by 4 bases and J by 7 bases, with 8 bases left in between. The CDR3 covers 12 residues. The germline gives CDR1 SGHVS, CDR2 FQNEAQ. The CDR3 sequence is CASSYNRQPQHF. The CDR3, as DNA: TGTGCCAGCAGCTATAACAGGCAGCCCCAGCATTTT.

The V and J genes are TRBV5-1 and TRBJ2-3; 9 bases agree with TRBD1. V shed 4 bases, J shed 3 bases, and the junction held 6 bases outside the gene matches. Germline V lookup: CDR1 SGHRS, CDR2 YFSETQ. The CDR3 sequence is 15 residues long. The CDR3 DNA sequence: TGCGCCAGCAGCAGACTACAGGGGGCAACAGATACGCAGTATTTT. Translating it yields CASSRLQGATDTQYF.

This clone came up once. V usage is TRBV5-1 and J usage is TRBJ1-2; 7 nucleotides align to TRBD1. V was clipped by 2 bases and J by 4 bases; unmatched bases: 2. Germline V lookup: CDR1 SGHRS, CDR2 YFSETQ. The CDR3 covers 13 residues. In DNA form, the CDR3 reads TGCGCCAGCAGCTTAGACAGGGCCTATGGCTACACCTTC. Protein product: CASSLDRAYGYTF.

V usage is TRBV7-8 and J usage is TRBJ2-7, with TRBD2 identical over 7 bases. The CDR3 extends over 16 amino acids. Germline V lookup: CDR1 SGHVS, CDR2 FQNEAQ. J was trimmed by 6 bases and V by 2 bases; bases with no gene match: 13. As DNA, the CDR3 is TGTGCCAGCAGCTTACAAGTGGGAGGGCTAGCTGCCGAGCAGTACTTC. This codes for CASSLQVGGLAAEQYF.

The chain couples TRBV29-1 to TRBJ2-3, with no clear D. The germline V gene encodes CDR1 SQVTM and CDR2 ANQGSEA. Trimming cost V 5 bases and J 4 bases, with 10 bases left between them. The CDR3 spans 12 residues. CDR3 DNA: TGCAGCGTTTCGAGGTTGGCAGATACGCAGTATTTT. Residues: CSVSRLADTQYF.

The V call is TRBV7-9, the J call TRBJ1-2, with 7 positions matching TRBD1. CDR3 length: 13 amino acids. CDR1 and CDR2 (germline): SEHNR, FQNEAQ (reference sequence). After removal of 6 bases from V and 0 bases from J, the junction contained 1 base not matched to a gene. In DNA form, the CDR3 reads TGTGCCAGCAGAGGGACAGCTAACTATGGCTACACCTTC. Its translation: CASRGTANYGYTF.

With regard to this clone: The sample holds other DNA sequences that translate to the same CDR3. The rearrangement links TRBV3-1 (or the pseudogene TRBV3-2) to TRBJ2-7; 7 bases match TRBD1. Germline values: CDR1 LGHDT, CDR2 YNNKEL (reference sequence). This CDR3 spans 17 amino acids. V dropped 5 bases and J dropped 0; count of bases not matched to a gene: 13. In nucleotides, the CDR3 is TGTGCCAGCAGCTCCCGAGGGGGCTCGGCCTTCTCCTACGAGCAGTACTTC. Its translation: CASSSRGGSAFSYEQYF.

This CDR3 reads CANKTRYSYEQYF. As DNA, the CDR3 is TGTGCCAACAAGACACGATACTCCTACGAGCAGTACTTC. This chain links TRBV5-6 with TRBJ2-7; D is unresolved. CDR1 and CDR2 (germline): SGHDT, YYEEEE. Between the trimmed V and J ends, which lost 9 bases and 0 bases, there was a span of 13 bases. The CDR3 runs 13 residues.

CDR3 region: CASSYSGLAWETQYF. The CDR3, as DNA: TGTGCCAGCAGTTACTCGGGACTAGCCTGGGAGACCCAGTACTTC. The rearrangement links TRBV6-5 to TRBJ2-5; 9 nucleotides match TRBD2. The V gene end was trimmed by 0 bases and the J gene end by 5 bases; junction bases not matched to a gene: 4. The germline gives CDR1 MNHEY, CDR2 SVGAGI. The CDR3 is 15 residues long.

This chain links TRBV27 with TRBJ1-3; D might be TRBD1 (6 bases). The germline CDR1 and CDR2 sequences are MNHEY and SMNVEV (reference sequence). This CDR3 contains 13 residues. With 6 bases removed from V and 1 base from J, the gap between germline ends came to 7 bases. Here the CDR3 DNA reads TGTGCCAGCAGGGACAGTTCTGGAAACACCATATATTTT. This gives the protein CASRDSSGNTIYF.

J is TRBJ2-7 and V is TRBV4-1; perhaps TRBD2 as D (7 bases). Germline CDR1 and CDR2: MGHRA and YSYEKL. The CDR3 runs to 15 residues. Trimming stripped 4 bases from V and 2 bases from J, with 15 bases between. This CDR3 is CASSLKWGGTYEQYF. The DNA of the CDR3 is TGCGCCAGCAGCCTAAAGTGGGGGGGCACCTACGAGCAGTACTTC.

The J gene is TRBJ1-2, the V gene TRBV5-8; no clear D gene. Germline V gene data show CDR1 as SGHTS and CDR2 as YDEGEE. The CDR3 has 11 residues. The V end lost 2 bases, the J end lost 6 bases, and 5 bases lay between the germline ends. This CDR3 reads CASSLLHGYTF. The CDR3 nucleotides are TGTGCCAGCAGCTTACTACATGGCTACACCTTC. The full variable domain, in which reference TRBV5-8 and TRBJ1-2 provide the parts outside the CDR3, is EAGVTQSPTHLIKTRGQQATLRCSPISGHTSVYWYQQALGLGLQFLLWYDEGEERNRGNFPPRFSGRQFPNYSSELNVNALELEDSALYLCASSLLHGYTFGSGTRLTVV.

V gene TRBV11-3 combines with J gene TRBJ2-1; 8 bases fit TRBD2. V dropped 5 bases and J dropped 2; count of bases not matched to a gene: 2. The germline gives CDR1 SGHNT, CDR2 YENEEA. This CDR3 is 14 amino acids long. CDR3 sequence reads: CASSPGGTYNEQFF. DNA of the CDR3: TGTGCCAGCAGCCCGGGGGGGACCTACAATGAGCAGTTCTTC.

This chain connects TRBV7-2 to TRBJ2-5; D remains unclear. Germline V gives CDR1 SGHTA, CDR2 FQGNSA. The CDR3 sequence is 13 residues long. V gave up 4 bases and J gave up 2 bases, with 8 bases separating them. The CDR3 nucleotides read TGTGCCAGCAGCTCACAGTGGCAAGAGACCCAGTACTTC. Protein sequence: CASSSQWQETQYF.

The rearrangement joins TRBV7-2 to TRBJ2-1; a possible D gene is TRBD2 (6 bases). CDR3 length equals 17 residues. CDR1 is SGHTA and CDR2 is FQGNSA in the germline V gene. The germline V and J ends were trimmed by 2 bases and 2 bases, with 16 bases remaining between them. CDR3 DNA: TGTGCCAGCAGCTTAACGCTAGCGTTTTCAGCCTACAATGAGCAGTTCTTC. Amino acids: CASSLTLAFSAYNEQFF.